This is a list of T cell receptor beta chains from one sample in a study of cytotoxic CD8 clonotypes in ibrutinib-treated CLL. Profiled with immunoSEQ multiplex PCR; TCRdb holds only in-frame clones, not every one. The sample lists 200,000 or so clones, 75% to 80% seen once, with about an eighth in the top ten. The sample consisted of PBMCs, taken after 12 months of ibrutinib treatment. The receptors were sampled from a human donor with chronic lymphocytic leukemia. CDR3s include the opening cysteine and the closing phenylalanine or tryptophan. The order of the fields is V gene, J gene, clone size, D gene, CDR3 DNA, CDR3 protein. A D gene is named only where the DNA matches it firmly. Clone size is shown for a subset of rows, as once, few, many or a class of expanded clone.

TRBV12-5,TRBJ2-1,NA,NA,TGTGCTAGTGGTTTCGGGCGGGGTCTGTATTACAATGAGCAGTTCTTC,CASGFGRGLYYNEQFF
TRBV18,TRBJ2-4,NA,NA,TGTGCCAGCTCACCACCCGACATGTCGGGCATTCAGTACTTC,CASSPPDMSGIQYF
TRBV25-1,TRBJ2-1,NA,NA,TGTGCCAGCAGTGATTTTTGGACCCAGCAGTTCTTC,CASSDFWTQQFF
TRBV9,TRBJ2-3,few,NA,TGTGCCAGCAACCTTCTTGGGGGAGATACGCAGTATTTT,CASNLLGGDTQYF
TRBV2,TRBJ2-1,NA,TRBD2,TGTGCCAGCCTCAAGGGGACTAGCGGGAGGTTCTCCTACAATGAGCAGTTCTTC,CASLKGTSGRFSYNEQFF
TRBV28,TRBJ2-7,once,TRBD1,TGTGCCAGCAGTTTATCTGACAGGGCCACCTACGAGCAGTACTTC,CASSLSDRATYEQYF
TRBV7-8,TRBJ1-2,NA,NA,TGTGCCAGCAGCTGGCAGAATTCCTATGGCTACACCTTC,CASSWQNSYGYTF
TRBV9,TRBJ2-7,NA,NA,TGTGCCAGCAACATCTACGAGCAGTACTTC,CASNIYEQYF
TRBV28,TRBJ2-3,NA,TRBD1,TGTGCCAGCAGTTTTATCGAACAGGGGAGACGGAATACGCAGTATTTT,CASSFIEQGRRNTQYF
TRBV28,TRBJ2-2,few,NA,TGTGCCAGCAGTTTATTCAGACTTGGCTCCGGGGAGCTGTTTTTT,CASSLFRLGSGELFF
TRBV5-4,TRBJ1-4,NA,NA,TGTGCCAGCAGCGACAAAGCCTCCTCTGAATCAGGACTGTTTTTT,CASSDKASSESGLFF
TRBV2,TRBJ2-2,NA,NA,TGTGCCAGCAGGGAGCCAGGGAGCACCGGGGAGCTGTTTTTT,CASREPGSTGELFF
TRBV4-1,TRBJ2-1,NA,TRBD2,TGCGCCAGCAGCCAAGATTTAGTGGCTAGCGGGGGCCGGAGCTCCTACAATGAGCAGTTCTTC,CASSQDLVASGGRSSYNEQFF
TRBV19,TRBJ2-6,once,NA,TGTGCCAGTAAGAGGGCCTCCGGGGCCAACGTCCTGACTTTC,CASKRASGANVLTF
TRBV5-1,TRBJ2-6,NA,NA,TGCGCCAGCAGCGGACTATTGGGTGTAGGTCCCCTCGGGGCCAACGTCCTGACTTTC,CASSGLLGVGPLGANVLTF
TRBV5-1,TRBJ1-3,many,NA,TGCGCCAGCCGGGACACGGAGTGGAACACCATATATTTT,CASRDTEWNTIYF
TRBV4-1,TRBJ2-7,NA,NA,TGCGCCAGCAGCCAAGTTTTCGGTACGGTATACGAGCAGTACTTC,CASSQVFGTVYEQYF
TRBV11-1,TRBJ2-2,once,NA,TGTGCCAGCAGCGCCACTGAACAATACGGGGAGCTGTTTTTT,CASSATEQYGELFF
TRBV7-9,TRBJ1-1,NA,TRBD1,TGTGCCAGCAGCTACTCGGGACAGTTAAACACTGAAGCTTTCTTT,CASSYSGQLNTEAFF
TRBV7-9,TRBJ1-2,NA,NA,TGTGCCAGCAGCCCTAAACAGGGATCCAACTATGGCTACACCTTC,CASSPKQGSNYGYTF
TRBV6-6,TRBJ2-1,NA,TRBD1,TGTGCCAGCAGTATAATGACAGGGCGGAATGAGCAGTTCTTC,CASSIMTGRNEQFF
TRBV28,TRBJ2-3,NA,NA,TGTGCCAGCATTTTTGGGAACACAGATACGCAGTATTTT,CASIFGNTDTQYF
TRBV7-6,TRBJ2-1,NA,NA,TGTGCCAGCAGCTTAAGGGCCTACAATGAGCAGTTCTTC,CASSLRAYNEQFF
TRBV18,TRBJ2-7,NA,TRBD2,TGTGCCAGCTCACCATTAGGGAGGGGTTACGAGCAGTACTTC,CASSPLGRGYEQYF
TRBV6-6,TRBJ1-1,NA,NA,TGTGCCAGCAGTGCAGTGAACACTGAAGCTTTCTTT,CASSAVNTEAFF
TRBV19,TRBJ2-1,NA,NA,TGTGCCAGTAGTATGGGACTTTACAATGAGCAGTTCTTC,CASSMGLYNEQFF
TRBV19,TRBJ1-1,few,TRBD1,TGTGCCAGTAGTATCATCGGACAGGCGGCGGCTTTCTTT,CASSIIGQAAAFF
TRBV5-4,TRBJ2-1,NA,NA,TGTGCCAGCAGCTCTCCTGGGTTTAATGAGCAGTTCTTC,CASSSPGFNEQFF
TRBV7-8,TRBJ2-5,NA,NA,TGTGCCAGCAGCTTCCACAGTCGTACAGAGACCCAGTACTTC,CASSFHSRTETQYF
TRBV6-1,TRBJ1-5,NA,NA,TGTGCCAGCAGCCCGGGTGGGAGCAATCAGCCCCAGCATTTT,CASSPGGSNQPQHF
TRBV18,TRBJ1-2,NA,TRBD1,TGTGCCAGCTCACCAGGACAGGCGAAAGGCTACACCTTC,CASSPGQAKGYTF
TRBV6-5,TRBJ2-7,NA,NA,TGTGCCACTACGGACAGACTCAACTCCTACGAGCAGTACTTC,CATTDRLNSYEQYF
TRBV28,TRBJ2-5,NA,TRBD2,TGTGCCAGCAGTTTCTGGCTAGCGGGTCCTAAAGAGACCCAGTACTTC,CASSFWLAGPKETQYF
TRBV5-1,TRBJ2-1,NA,NA,TGCGCCAGCAGCTTTAGACGGTTCAATGAGCAGTTCTTC,CASSFRRFNEQFF
TRBV4-2,TRBJ2-1,NA,TRBD2,TGTGCCAGCAGCCAAGAGGGGGGGGGCTCCTACAATGAGCAGTTCTTC,CASSQEGGGSYNEQFF
TRBV7-9,TRBJ2-7,NA,NA,TGTGCCAGCAGCCCTCTAGAGGGTAGCGTGCCCTACGAGCAGTACTTC,CASSPLEGSVPYEQYF
TRBV6-5,TRBJ1-1,NA,TRBD1,TGTGCCAGCAGTCCCGCCGGGACAGGGAACACTGAAGCTTTCTTT,CASSPAGTGNTEAFF
TRBV6-5,TRBJ2-2,NA,NA,TGTGCCAGCACTGGCACCGGGGAGCTGTTTTTT,CASTGTGELFF
TRBV18,TRBJ2-7,NA,NA,TGTGCCAGCTCGGGCAGCAGCTACGAGCAGTACTTC,CASSGSSYEQYF
TRBV19,TRBJ1-2,NA,NA,TGTGCCAGTAGTATTCCGAACCGGGACAACTATGGCTACACCTTC,CASSIPNRDNYGYTF
TRBV2,TRBJ2-7,NA,NA,TGTGCCAGCAGTGAGTTGGTAGCTTCGGGGGAGCAGTACTTC,CASSELVASGEQYF
TRBV30,TRBJ1-3,NA,NA,TGTGCCTGGAGCCCGACAGGTGCCGGAAACACCATATATTTT,CAWSPTGAGNTIYF